Presented here are 10 T cell receptor beta chains from one specimen sequenced in a study of shared clonotypes between healthy human individuals. TCRdb's table, derived via immunoSEQ multiplex PCR, lists solely in-frame clones and lacks some. This sample has some 2 million clones, with roughly 94% found just once. The sample taken for sequencing was naive CD4+ T cells sorted from blood. Subset defined: CD45RA+ positively selected. The source is a man younger than 35 in good health.

The chain carries TRBV7-9 and TRBJ2-1, with 13 bases lining up with TRBD2. Unmatched junction bases numbered 8, after V lost 6 bases and J lost 9 bases. Germline V gene sequence: CDR1 SEHNR, CDR2 FQNEAQ (reference sequence). This CDR3 contains 15 residues. The CDR3 reads CASSRTSGGVSEQFF. CDR3 nucleotide sequence: TGTGCCAGCAGTAGGACTAGCGGGGGCGTTAGTGAGCAGTTCTTC.

On this clone: Its ends do not fully match the called genes, so a read error is possible. This chain uses TRBV19 with TRBJ2-7, with 9 bases lining up with TRBD1. The V gene's germline CDR1 is LNHDA and CDR2 SQIVND (reference sequence). The CDR3 has 14 amino acids. CDR3 coding DNA: TGTGCCAGTAGACCTACCGCGAGGACAGGGGAAAGTTGGTTC. Its protein product is CASRPTARTGESWF.

The chain combines TRBV5-6 with TRBJ1-3; TRBD1 matches at 9 bases. Germline CDR1 is SGHDT and CDR2 is YYEEEE. The CDR3 is made up of 16 amino acids. Unmatched junction bases numbered 7, after V lost 4 bases and J lost 2 bases. The CDR3 is CASSTGQGGTGNTIYF. As DNA, the CDR3 is TGTGCCAGCAGCACGGGACAGGGAGGCACTGGAAACACCATATATTTT. The whole variable domain, filled in from reference TRBV5-6 and TRBJ1-3, reads DAGVTQSPTHLIKTRGQQVTLRCSPKSGHDTVSWYQQALGQGPQFIFQYYEEEERQRGNFPDRFSGHQFPNYSSELNVNALLLGDSALYLCASSTGQGGTGNTIYFGEGSWLTVV.

The V gene is TRBV6-6, the J gene TRBJ1-3; D unclear. V was pared by 8 bases and J by 0 bases, with 11 bases between. Germline CDR1 MNHNY, CDR2 SVGAGI (reference sequence). This CDR3 comprises 14 residues. CDR3 in amino acids: CASWRPGSGNTIYF. CDR3 coding DNA: TGTGCCAGCTGGCGCCCGGGCTCTGGAAACACCATATATTTT.

Notes on this clone: Given a much more abundant clone one base away, this may be a read error. The chain has TRBV28 and TRBJ1-6; TRBD1 might be the D (6 bases). CDR1 is MDHEN and CDR2 is SYDVKM in the germline V gene. The CDR3 extends over 18 amino acids. Trimming pared 4 bases from V and 0 bases from J, leaving 16 bases between. In nucleotides, the CDR3 is TGTGCCAGCAGTTCGCCCAGGGGCAGTAGCTCCTATAATTCACCCCTCCACTTT. It specifies CASSSPRGSSSYNSPLHF.

The V call is TRBV7-9, the J call TRBJ1-4; tentative D call: TRBD1 (6 bases). Germline V gives CDR1 SEHNR, CDR2 FQNEAQ (reference sequence). The CDR3 spans 13 residues. With 5 bases removed from V and 7 bases from J, the gap between germline ends came to 11 bases. The CDR3, as DNA: TGTGCCAGCAGCCCGGGACACAGTGAAAAACTGTTTTTT. As protein: CASSPGHSEKLFF. The full variable domain, completed using reference TRBV7-9 and TRBJ1-4, is DTGVSQNPRHKITKRGQNVTFRCDPISEHNRLYWYRQTLGQGPEFLTYFQNEAQLEKSRLLSDRFSAERPKGSFSTLEIQRTEQGDSAMYLCASSPGHSEKLFFGSGTQLSVL.

This clone was seen just once. V and J are TRBV27 and TRBJ1-1; D is unresolved. The CDR3 is 13 residues long. The V end was cut by 2 bases, the J end by 0 bases, with 4 bases between. CDR1 is MNHEY and CDR2 is SMNVEV in the germline V gene (reference sequence). The CDR3 loop is CASSLVMNTEAFF. The CDR3 nucleotides read TGTGCCAGCAGTTTAGTGATGAACACTGAAGCTTTCTTT.

The sample holds one count of this clone. V gene TRBV7-6 combines with J gene TRBJ1-1; D might be TRBD1 (6 bases). CDR1 and CDR2 (germline): SGHVS, FNYEAQ. The CDR3 is 11 residues long. Trimming cost V 5 bases and J 8 bases, with 9 bases left between them. CDR3 DNA sequence: TGTGCCAGCAGCCACGGACAGGAAGCTTTCTTT. As protein: CASSHGQEAFF. Based on the CDR3 plus reference TRBV7-6 and TRBJ1-1, the full variable domain is GAGVSQSPRYKVTKRGQDVALRCDPISGHVSLYWYRQALGQGPEFLTYFNYEAQQDKSGLPNDRFSAERPEGSISTLTIQRTEQRDSAMYRCASSHGQEAFFGQGTRLTVV.

This clone was seen a few times. This chain joins TRBV7-6 and TRBJ1-2; the D is unclear. Per the germline V gene, CDR1 is SGHVS and CDR2 is FNYEAQ. Trimming cost V 1 base and J 7 bases, with 7 bases left between them. This CDR3 comprises 12 residues. The chain's CDR3 is CASSLGEGGYTF. The CDR3 nucleotides read TGTGCCAGCAGCTTAGGGGAGGGTGGCTACACCTTC.

This chain links TRBV2 with TRBJ2-7; 7 nucleotides line up with TRBD1. Germline CDR1 is SNHLY and CDR2 is FYNNEI. Unmatched junction bases numbered 8, after V lost 4 bases and J lost 2 bases. The CDR3 length is 15 residues. The CDR3 is CASSVAVRGTYEQYF. CDR3 in DNA: TGTGCCAGCAGTGTGGCGGTCAGGGGGACCTACGAGCAGTACTTC. The full variable domain, in which reference TRBV2 and TRBJ2-7 provide the parts outside the CDR3, is EPEVTQTPSHQVTQMGQEVILRCVPISNHLYFYWYRQILGQKVEFLVSFYNNEISEKSEIFDDQFSVERPDGSNFTLKIRSTKLEDSAMYFCASSVAVRGTYEQYFGPGTRLTVT.